This TCR beta chain was obtained from a study of T cells in Graves' hyperthyroidism and ophthalmopathy. Study-level results: The model foresaw ophthalmopathy a median around seven months prior to onset.

RNA transcripts yielded amplified TCR beta CDR3 regions. HTBI primers were employed in a first-round RT-PCR of the TCR CDR3. TCRdb reanalysed the multiplex PCR reads using MiXCR and keeps one entry per CDR3 protein. This table has some 270,000 distinct CDR3 sequences, 12% to 15% appearing once. For this clonotype: The antigen is unknown.

Researchers barred patients who had uncontrolled infection, other autoimmune disease, pregnancy or lactation. This CDR3 is 14 amino acids long. Deletions cut 5 bases from V and 9 bases from J, with 17 bases between. The V and J genes are TRBV12-3 or TRBV12-4 and TRBJ2-1; D is possibly TRBD2 (5 bases). The specimen was blood. The sequence was collected from a woman aged 40-49 years with Graves' hyperthyroidism. CDR3: CASSPRSTRGEQFF. The CDR3 DNA is TGTGCCAGCAGTCCACGTAGCACTAGAGGTGAGCAGTTCTTC.